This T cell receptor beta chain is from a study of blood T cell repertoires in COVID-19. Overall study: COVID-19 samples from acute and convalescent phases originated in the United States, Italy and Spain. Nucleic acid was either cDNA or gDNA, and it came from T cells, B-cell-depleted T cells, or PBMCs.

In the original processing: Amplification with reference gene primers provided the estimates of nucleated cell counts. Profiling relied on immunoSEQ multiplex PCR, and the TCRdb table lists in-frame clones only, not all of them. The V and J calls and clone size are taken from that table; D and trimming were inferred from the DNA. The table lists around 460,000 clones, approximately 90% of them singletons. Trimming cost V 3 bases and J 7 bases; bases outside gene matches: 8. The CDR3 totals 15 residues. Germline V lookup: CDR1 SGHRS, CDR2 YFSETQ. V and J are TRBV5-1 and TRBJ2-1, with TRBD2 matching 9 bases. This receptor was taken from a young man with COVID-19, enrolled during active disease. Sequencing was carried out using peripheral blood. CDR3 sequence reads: CASSSQREVRNEQFF. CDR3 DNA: TGCGCCAGCAGCTCACAGCGGGAGGTCCGAAATGAGCAGTTCTTC. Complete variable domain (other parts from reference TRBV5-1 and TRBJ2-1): KAGVTQTPRYLIKTRGQQVTLSCSPISGHRSVSWYQQTPGQGLQFLFEYFSETQRNKGNFPGRFSGRQFSNSRSEMNVSTLELGDSALYLCASSSQREVRNEQFFGPGTRLTVL.